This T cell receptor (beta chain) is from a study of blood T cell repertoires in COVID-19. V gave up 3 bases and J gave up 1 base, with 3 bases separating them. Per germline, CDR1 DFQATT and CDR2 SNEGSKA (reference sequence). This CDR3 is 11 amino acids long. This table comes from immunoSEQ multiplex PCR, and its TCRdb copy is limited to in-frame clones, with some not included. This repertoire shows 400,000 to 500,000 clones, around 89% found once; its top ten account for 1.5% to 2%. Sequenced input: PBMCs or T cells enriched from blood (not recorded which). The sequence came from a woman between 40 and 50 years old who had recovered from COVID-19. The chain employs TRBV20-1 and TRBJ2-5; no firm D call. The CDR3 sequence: CSARAQETQYF. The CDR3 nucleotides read TGCAGTGCTAGGGCCCAAGAGACCCAGTACTTC.